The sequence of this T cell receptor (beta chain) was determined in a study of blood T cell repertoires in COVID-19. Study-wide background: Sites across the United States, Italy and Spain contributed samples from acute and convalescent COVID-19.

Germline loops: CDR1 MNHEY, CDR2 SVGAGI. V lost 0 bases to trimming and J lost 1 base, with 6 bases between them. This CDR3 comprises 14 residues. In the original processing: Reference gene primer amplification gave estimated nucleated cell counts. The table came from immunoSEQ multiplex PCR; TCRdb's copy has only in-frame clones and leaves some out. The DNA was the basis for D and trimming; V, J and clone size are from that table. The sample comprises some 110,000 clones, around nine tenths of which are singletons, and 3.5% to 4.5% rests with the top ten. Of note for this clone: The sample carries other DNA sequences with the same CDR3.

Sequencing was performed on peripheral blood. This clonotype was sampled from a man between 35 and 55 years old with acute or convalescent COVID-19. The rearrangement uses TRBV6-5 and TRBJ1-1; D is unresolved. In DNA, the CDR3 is TGTGCCAGCAGTTACTCCGGCGGGAACACTGAAGCTTTCTTT. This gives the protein CASSYSGGNTEAFF.